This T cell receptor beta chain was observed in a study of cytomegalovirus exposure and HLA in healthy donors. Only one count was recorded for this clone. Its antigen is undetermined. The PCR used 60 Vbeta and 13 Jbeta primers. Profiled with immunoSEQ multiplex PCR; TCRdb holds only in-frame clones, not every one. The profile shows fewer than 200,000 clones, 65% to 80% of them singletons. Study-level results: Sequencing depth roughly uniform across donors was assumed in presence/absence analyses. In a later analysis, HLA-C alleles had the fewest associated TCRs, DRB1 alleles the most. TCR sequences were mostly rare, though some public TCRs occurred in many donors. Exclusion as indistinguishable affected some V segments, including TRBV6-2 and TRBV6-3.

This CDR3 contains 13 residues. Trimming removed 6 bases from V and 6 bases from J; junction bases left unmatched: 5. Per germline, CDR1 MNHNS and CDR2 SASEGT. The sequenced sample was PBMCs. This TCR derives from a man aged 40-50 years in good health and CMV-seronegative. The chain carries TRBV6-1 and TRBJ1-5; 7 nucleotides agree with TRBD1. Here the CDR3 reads CASREQGPQPQHF. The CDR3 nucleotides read TGTGCCAGCAGGGAACAGGGGCCTCAGCCCCAGCATTTT.